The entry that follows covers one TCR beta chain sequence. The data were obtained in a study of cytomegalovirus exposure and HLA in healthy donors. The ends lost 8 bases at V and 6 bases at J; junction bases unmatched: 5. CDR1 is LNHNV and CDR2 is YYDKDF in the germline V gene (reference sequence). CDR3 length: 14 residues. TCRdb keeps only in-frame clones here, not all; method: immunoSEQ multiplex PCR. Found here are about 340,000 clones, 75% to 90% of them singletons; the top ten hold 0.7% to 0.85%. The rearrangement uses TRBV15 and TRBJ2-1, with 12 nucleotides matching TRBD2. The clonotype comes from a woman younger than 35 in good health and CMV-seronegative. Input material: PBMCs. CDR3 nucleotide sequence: TGTGCCACCTCGCTAGCGGGAGGGTTCAATGAGCAGTTCTTC. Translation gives CATSLAGGFNEQFF.